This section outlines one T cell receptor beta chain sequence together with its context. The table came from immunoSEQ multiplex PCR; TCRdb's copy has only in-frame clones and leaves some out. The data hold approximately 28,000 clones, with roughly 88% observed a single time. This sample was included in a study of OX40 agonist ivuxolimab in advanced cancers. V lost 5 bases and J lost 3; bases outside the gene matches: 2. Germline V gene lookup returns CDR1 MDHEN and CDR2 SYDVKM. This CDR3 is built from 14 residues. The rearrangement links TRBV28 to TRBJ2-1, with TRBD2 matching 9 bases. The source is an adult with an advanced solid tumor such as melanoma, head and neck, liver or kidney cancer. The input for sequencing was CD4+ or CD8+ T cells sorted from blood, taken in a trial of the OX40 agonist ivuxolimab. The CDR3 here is CASSVSGSYNEQFF. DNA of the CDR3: TGTGCCAGCAGTGTTAGCGGGAGCTACAATGAGCAGTTCTTC.